This T cell receptor beta chain was sequenced during a study of identical twins. TCRdb ran MiXCR on the 5' RACE reads and lists one entry per CDR3 protein. This table has 450,000 or so distinct CDR3 sequences, approximately 15% appearing once. Healthy Caucasians supplied all donations. In this sample, this clonotype turned up many times. Its antigen remains unknown. Study findings and constraints: Out-of-frame alpha sequences common to twins were enriched for low generation probability.

V lost 2 bases to trimming and J lost 6 bases; unmatched junction nucleotides: 0. CDR3 length equals 12 residues. Per the germline V gene, CDR1 is MNHEY and CDR2 is SMNVEV (reference sequence). The same data also went into a second study, on yellow fever vaccine responses in identical twins.

The sequencing input was CD4+ T cells sorted from blood. The chain links TRBV27 to TRBJ2-7, with 8 positions matching TRBD1. This sequence was found in a woman under 30 in good health. The CDR3 nucleotides are TGTGCCAGCAGTTTAACAGGGGGCGAGCAGTACTTC. Protein: CASSLTGGEQYF.